A selection of T cell receptor beta chains follows, all from one sample in a study of CD8 T cells in ankylosing spondylitis. TCRdb used MiXCR to reprocess the 5' RACE reads, holding one entry per CDR3 protein. The sample has roughly 230,000 distinct CDR3 sequences, roughly 18% seen once. The specimen sequenced was blood, either unsorted or a sorted T cell fraction (not recorded which). The receptors come from a male donor with ankylosing spondylitis or in good health (not recorded which). CDR3s include the opening cysteine and the closing phenylalanine or tryptophan. Each record gives: J gene, clone size, CDR3 length, V gene, D gene, CDR3 DNA, CDR3 protein. A D gene is named only where the DNA matches it firmly. For some rows the clone size is stated as once, few or many, or as a class when expanded; others skip it.

TRBJ2-1,many,14,TRBV29-1,.,TGCAGCGTTGTCCCAGCTCAATCCTACAATGAGCAGTTCTTC,CSVVPAQSYNEQFF
TRBJ1-1,many,12,TRBV7-9,.,TGTGCCAGCAGCGAGAAGGGGACTGAAGCTTTCTTT,CASSEKGTEAFF
TRBJ2-7,.,15,TRBV4-1,TRBD2,TGCGCCAGCAGCCAAGTTCCTAGCGGGAAATACGAGCAGTACTTC,CASSQVPSGKYEQYF
TRBJ1-5,few,15,TRBV5-5,.,TGTGCCAGCAGCTTGGGCCAGCGGGGCAATCAGCCCCAGCATTTT,CASSLGQRGNQPQHF
TRBJ1-1,.,14,TRBV7-9,.,TGTGCCAGCAGCCCCGGTGGGGGGGACACTGAAGCTTTCTTT,CASSPGGGDTEAFF
TRBJ2-7,few,16,TRBV4-1,TRBD1,TGCGCCAGCAGCCCAACCCCCGGGACAGGAGTCTACGAGCAGTACTTC,CASSPTPGTGVYEQYF
TRBJ2-2,.,15,TRBV6-5,.,TGTGCCAGCAGTGAAGCAGGGACTAACACCGGGGAGCTGTTTTTT,CASSEAGTNTGELFF
TRBJ1-1,many,15,TRBV5-1,.,TGCGCCAGCAGCTCCTGGGGTCAGGCGAACACTGAAGCTTTCTTT,CASSSWGQANTEAFF
TRBJ2-3,few,17,TRBV27,TRBD2,TGTGCCAGCAGTTCTGTGACTAGCGGGAGCACCCCAGATACGCAGTATTTT,CASSSVTSGSTPDTQYF
TRBJ1-4,few,15,TRBV29-1,TRBD1,TGCAGCGTTGACGAGCAGGGGGCGGGAGAGGAAAAACTGTTTTTT,CSVDEQGAGEEKLFF
TRBJ2-7,.,20,TRBV4-1,TRBD1,TGCGCCAGCAGCCAAGATGGGGGCATCCGGGACAGGGCTTATCCCTACGAGCAGTACTTC,CASSQDGGIRDRAYPYEQYF
TRBJ2-2,.,15,TRBV9,.,TGTGCCAGCAGCGTCGACGGAACCTACACCGGGGAGCTGTTTTTT,CASSVDGTYTGELFF
TRBJ2-2,.,17,TRBV4-3,TRBD2,TGCGCCAGCAGCCAAGACGGCGCGGGAGGGCCCCCCGGGGAGCTGTTTTTT,CASSQDGAGGPPGELFF
TRBJ2-1,many,14,TRBV19,.,TGTGCCAGTAGTACCCAGAGCTCCTACAATGAGCAGTTCTTC,CASSTQSSYNEQFF
TRBJ1-2,few,14,TRBV12-3/TRBV12-4,.,TGTGCCAGCAGCTACCAGGGGCCGGACTATGGCTACACCTTC,CASSYQGPDYGYTF
TRBJ2-3,.,16,TRBV7-7,.,TGTGCTAGCAGCTTAGGCTGGACACTAGACACAGATACGCAGTATTTT,CASSLGWTLDTDTQYF